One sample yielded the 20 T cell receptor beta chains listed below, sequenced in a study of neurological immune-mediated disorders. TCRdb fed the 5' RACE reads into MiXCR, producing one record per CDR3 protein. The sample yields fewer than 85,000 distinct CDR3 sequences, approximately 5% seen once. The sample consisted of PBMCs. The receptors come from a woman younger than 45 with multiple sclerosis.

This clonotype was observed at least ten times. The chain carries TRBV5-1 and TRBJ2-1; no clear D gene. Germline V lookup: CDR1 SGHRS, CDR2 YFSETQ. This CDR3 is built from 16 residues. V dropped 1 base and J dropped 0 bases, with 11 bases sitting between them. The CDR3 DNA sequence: TGCGCCAGCAGCTTGCTCAGGATTAGCTCCTACAATGAGCAGTTCTTC. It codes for CASSLLRISSYNEQFF.

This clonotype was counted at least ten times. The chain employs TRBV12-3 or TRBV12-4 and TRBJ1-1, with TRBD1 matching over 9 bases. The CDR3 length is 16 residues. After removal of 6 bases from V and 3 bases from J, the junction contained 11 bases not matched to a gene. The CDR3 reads CASSSPSGQGYTEAFF. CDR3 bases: TGTGCCAGCAGCTCCCCCAGCGGACAGGGGTACACTGAAGCTTTCTTT.

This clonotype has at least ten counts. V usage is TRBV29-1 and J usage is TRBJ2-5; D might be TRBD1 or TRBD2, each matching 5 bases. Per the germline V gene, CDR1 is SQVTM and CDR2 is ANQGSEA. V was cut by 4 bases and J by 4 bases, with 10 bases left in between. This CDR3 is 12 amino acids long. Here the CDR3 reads CSVVRERETQYF. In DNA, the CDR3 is TGCAGCGTTGTCAGGGAGCGAGAGACCCAGTACTTC.

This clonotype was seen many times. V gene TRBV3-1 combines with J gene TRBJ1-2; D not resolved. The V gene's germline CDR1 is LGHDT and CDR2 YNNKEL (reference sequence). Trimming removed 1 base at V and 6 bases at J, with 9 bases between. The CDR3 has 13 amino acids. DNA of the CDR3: TGTGCCAGCAGCCAAGTAGGCAGCCATGGCTACACCTTC. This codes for CASSQVGSHGYTF. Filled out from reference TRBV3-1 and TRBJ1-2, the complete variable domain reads DTAVSQTPKYLVTQMGNDKSIKCEQNLGHDTMYWYKQDSKKFLKIMFSYNNKELIINETVPNRFSPKSPDKAHLNLHINSLELGDSAVYFCASSQVGSHGYTFGSGTRLTVV.

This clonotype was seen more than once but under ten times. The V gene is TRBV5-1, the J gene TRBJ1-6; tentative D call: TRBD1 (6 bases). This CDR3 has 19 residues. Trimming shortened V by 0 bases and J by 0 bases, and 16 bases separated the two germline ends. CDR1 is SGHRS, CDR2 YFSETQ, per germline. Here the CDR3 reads CASSLATGTASSYNSPLHF. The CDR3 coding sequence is TGCGCCAGCAGCTTGGCAACAGGGACGGCGAGCTCCTATAATTCACCCCTCCACTTT.

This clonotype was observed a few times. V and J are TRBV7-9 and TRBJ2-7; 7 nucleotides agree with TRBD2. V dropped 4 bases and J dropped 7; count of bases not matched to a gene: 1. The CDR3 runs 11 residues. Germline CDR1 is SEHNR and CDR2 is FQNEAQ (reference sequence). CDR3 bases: TGTGCCAGCAGCTGGGAGGGGGAGCAGTACTTC. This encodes CASSWEGEQYF.

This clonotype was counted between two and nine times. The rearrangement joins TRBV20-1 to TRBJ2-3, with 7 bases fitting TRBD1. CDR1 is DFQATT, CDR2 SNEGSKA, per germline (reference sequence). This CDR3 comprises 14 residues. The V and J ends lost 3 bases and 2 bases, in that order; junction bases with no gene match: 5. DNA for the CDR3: TGCAGTGCTAGGGAGACAGGGTTCACAGATACGCAGTATTTT. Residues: CSARETGFTDTQYF.

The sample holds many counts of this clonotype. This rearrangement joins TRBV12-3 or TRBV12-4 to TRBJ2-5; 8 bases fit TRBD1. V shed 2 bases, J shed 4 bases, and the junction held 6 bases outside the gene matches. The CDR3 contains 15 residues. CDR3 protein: CASSLTGGRRETQYF. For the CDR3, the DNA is TGTGCCAGCAGTTTAACAGGGGGGCGGCGAGAGACCCAGTACTTC.

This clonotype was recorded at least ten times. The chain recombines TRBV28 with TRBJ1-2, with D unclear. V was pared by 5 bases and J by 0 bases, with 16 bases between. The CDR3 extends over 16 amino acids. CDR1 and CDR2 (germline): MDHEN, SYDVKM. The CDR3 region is CASSRSLASANYGYTF. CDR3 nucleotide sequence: TGTGCCAGCAGTCGCTCCCTCGCGTCTGCTAACTATGGCTACACCTTC.

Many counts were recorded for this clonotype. The CDR3 region has the DNA TGTGCCAGCAGCCCTGGGGTGGAGGGGGCCGGTGGCTACACCTTC. It specifies CASSPGVEGAGGYTF. J is TRBJ1-2 and V is TRBV7-6; TRBD1 aligns across 7 bases. Germline values: CDR1 SGHVS, CDR2 FNYEAQ. The V segment lost 5 bases and the J segment 7 bases; nucleotides outside the gene matches: 13. CDR3 length equals 15 residues.

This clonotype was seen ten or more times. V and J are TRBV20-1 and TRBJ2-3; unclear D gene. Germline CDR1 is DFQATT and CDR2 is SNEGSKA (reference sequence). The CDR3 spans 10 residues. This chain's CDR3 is CRMPGDTQYF. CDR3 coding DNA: TGCAGGATGCCGGGAGATACGCAGTATTTT.

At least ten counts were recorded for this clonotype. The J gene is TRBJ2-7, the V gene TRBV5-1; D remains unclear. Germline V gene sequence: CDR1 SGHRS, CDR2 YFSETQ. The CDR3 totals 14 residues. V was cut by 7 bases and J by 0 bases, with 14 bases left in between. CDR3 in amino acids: CASRDHFTSYEQYV. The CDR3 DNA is TGCGCCAGCCGCGACCATTTTACCTCCTACGAGCAGTACGTC.

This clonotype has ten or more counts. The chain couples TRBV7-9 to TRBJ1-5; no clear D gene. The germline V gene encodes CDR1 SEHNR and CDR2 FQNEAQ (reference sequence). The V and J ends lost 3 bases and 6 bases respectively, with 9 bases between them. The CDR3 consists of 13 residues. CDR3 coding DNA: TGTGCCAGCAGCTTCGGGTCGGCTCAGCCCCAGCATTTT. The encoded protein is CASSFGSAQPQHF.

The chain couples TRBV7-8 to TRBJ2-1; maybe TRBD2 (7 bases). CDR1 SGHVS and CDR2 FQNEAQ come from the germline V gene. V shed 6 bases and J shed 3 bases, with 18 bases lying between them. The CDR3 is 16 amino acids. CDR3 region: CASRGSGGGSYNEQFF. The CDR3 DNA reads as TGTGCCAGCAGGGGGTCCGGGGGCGGGAGCTACAATGAGCAGTTCTTC.

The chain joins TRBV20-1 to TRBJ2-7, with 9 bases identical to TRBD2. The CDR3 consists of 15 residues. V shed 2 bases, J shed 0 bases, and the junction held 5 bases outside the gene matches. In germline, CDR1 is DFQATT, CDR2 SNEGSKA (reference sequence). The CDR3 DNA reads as TGCAGTGCTAGACTATCTAGCGGGAACTCCTACGAGCAGTACTTC. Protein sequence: CSARLSSGNSYEQYF.

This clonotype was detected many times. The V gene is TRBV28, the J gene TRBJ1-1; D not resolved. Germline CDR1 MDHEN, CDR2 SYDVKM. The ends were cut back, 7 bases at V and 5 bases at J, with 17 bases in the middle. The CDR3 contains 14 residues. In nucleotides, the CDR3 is TGTGCCAGCACTCCTCCGGGAGCGAGGACTGAAGCTTTCTTT. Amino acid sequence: CASTPPGARTEAFF.

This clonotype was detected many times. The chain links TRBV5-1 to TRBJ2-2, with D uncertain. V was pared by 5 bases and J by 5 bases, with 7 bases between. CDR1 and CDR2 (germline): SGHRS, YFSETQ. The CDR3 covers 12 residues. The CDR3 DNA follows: TGCGCCAGCAGGTTAGGGACCGGGGAGCTGTTTTTT. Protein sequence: CASRLGTGELFF.

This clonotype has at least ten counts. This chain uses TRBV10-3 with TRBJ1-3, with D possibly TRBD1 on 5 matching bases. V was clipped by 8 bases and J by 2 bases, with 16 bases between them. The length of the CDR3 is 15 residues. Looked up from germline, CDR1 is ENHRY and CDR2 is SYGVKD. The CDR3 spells CAIRGGKGTGNTIYF. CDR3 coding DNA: TGTGCCATCCGGGGCGGCAAAGGGACTGGAAACACCATATATTTT.

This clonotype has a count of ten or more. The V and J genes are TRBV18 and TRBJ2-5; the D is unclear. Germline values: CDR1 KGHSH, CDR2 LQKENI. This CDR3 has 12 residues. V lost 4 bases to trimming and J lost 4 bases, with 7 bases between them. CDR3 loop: CASSLFGETQYF. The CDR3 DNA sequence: TGTGCCAGCTCACTCTTCGGAGAGACCCAGTACTTC.

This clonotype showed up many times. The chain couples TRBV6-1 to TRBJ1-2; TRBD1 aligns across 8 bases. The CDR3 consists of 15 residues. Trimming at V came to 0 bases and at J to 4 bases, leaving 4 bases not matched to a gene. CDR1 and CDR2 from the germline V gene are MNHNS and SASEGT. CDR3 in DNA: TGTGCCAGCAGTGAAGCCGACGGACAGGGCTATGGCTACACCTTC. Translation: CASSEADGQGYGYTF.